One and the same sample provided the 21 T cell receptor beta chains below, sequenced in a study of cytotoxic CD8 clonotypes in ibrutinib-treated CLL. Produced via immunoSEQ multiplex PCR; TCRdb's table is partial and in-frame only. This table has 30,000 to 35,000 clones, around 63% appearing once. This specimen consisted of PBMCs, obtained before ibrutinib treatment. Source of these receptors: a human donor with chronic lymphocytic leukemia.

As for this clone: At one boundary the junction diverges from the germline segment, which might be a read error. The V and J genes are TRBV6-1 and TRBJ2-5; TRBD1 matches at 7 bases. CDR1 MNHNS and CDR2 SASEGT come from the germline V gene. The CDR3 contains 19 residues. DNA for the CDR3: TGTGCCAGCAGCGAAGCGAGAATCGGGACAGTCCCGATTCCGGAGACCCAGTACTTC. It translates to CASSEARIGTVPIPETQYF.

A few counts support this clone. The chain combines TRBV2 with TRBJ1-2; perhaps TRBD1 as D (5 bases). Trimming left V 10 bases short and J 4 bases short, with 25 bases between. Germline V gene sequence: CDR1 SNHLY, CDR2 FYNNEI. This CDR3 comprises 16 residues. The chain's CDR3 is CATTGTGLRRVYGYTF. CDR3 DNA: TGTGCCACGACCGGGACCGGACTCCGGCGGGTCTATGGCTACACCTTC.

The chain is built from TRBV4-3 and TRBJ2-1; no clear D. The CDR3 contains 15 residues. The germline gives CDR1 LGHNA, CDR2 YSLEER. The V end was cut by 0 bases, the J end by 0 bases, with 6 bases between. CDR3 coding DNA: TGCGCCAGCAGCCAAGATGATAGCTCCTACAATGAGCAGTTCTTC. This translates into CASSQDDSSYNEQFF.

This rearrangement joins TRBV9 to TRBJ1-2; unclear D gene. With 0 bases removed from V and 5 bases from J, the gap between germline ends came to 11 bases. The germline V gene encodes CDR1 SGDLS and CDR2 YYNGEE. CDR3 length equals 14 residues. In DNA form, the CDR3 reads TGTGCCAGCAGCGTAGTTGAGGGAACGTATGGCTACACCTTC. The encoded protein is CASSVVEGTYGYTF.

This chain uses TRBV5-8 with TRBJ1-1; 7 bases are a match to TRBD1. V lost 1 base to trimming and J lost 6 bases; unmatched junction nucleotides: 3. The CDR3 has 13 residues. The germline CDR1 and CDR2 sequences are SGHTS and YDEGEE. The CDR3 bases are TGTGCCAGCAGCTTGACAGGGGTAGCTGAAGCTTTCTTT. Protein product: CASSLTGVAEAFF.

This clone was observed a handful of times. The chain is built from TRBV7-8 and TRBJ2-7, with 8 bases aligning to TRBD2. The germline V gene has CDR1 SGHVS and CDR2 FQNEAQ. This CDR3 spans 14 amino acids. V lost 1 base and J lost 3; bases outside the gene matches: 2. The CDR3 DNA follows: TGTGCCAGCAGCTTAGAGCGGGAGTTCTACGAGCAGTACTTC. Encoded protein: CASSLEREFYEQYF.

V and J are TRBV2 and TRBJ2-2; 7 bases are a match to TRBD1. The CDR3 spans 15 residues. CDR1 and CDR2 (germline): SNHLY, FYNNEI. The V gene end was trimmed by 7 bases and the J gene end by 5 bases; junction bases not matched to a gene: 10. CDR3 in DNA: TGTGCCAGCAAAATCCAGGGGGTTGGGACCGGGGAGCTGTTTTTT. Translated, it gives CASKIQGVGTGELFF.

This clone was observed a handful of times. The V call is TRBV4-3, the J call TRBJ2-7; TRBD1 aligns across 8 bases. This CDR3 comprises 17 residues. V lost 0 bases, J lost 1 base, and 8 bases stayed unmatched. The germline CDR1 and CDR2 sequences are LGHNA and YSLEER. For the CDR3, the DNA is TGCGCCAGCAGCCAAGACCGAACACAGGGGGGTTCCTACGAGCAGTACTTC. Amino acids: CASSQDRTQGGSYEQYF.

This CDR3 reads CASSWQRTQYF. The CDR3 coding sequence is TGTGCCAGCAGCTGGCAAAGGACCCAGTACTTC. The V and J genes are TRBV7-8 and TRBJ2-5; D is unclear. The CDR3 covers 11 residues. V lost 4 bases and J lost 7, with 7 bases in between. From germline, CDR1 is SGHVS and CDR2 FQNEAQ.

This clone is a singleton in its sample. The chain links TRBV29-1 to TRBJ2-2; 13 bases match TRBD2. In germline, CDR1 is SQVTM, CDR2 ANQGSEA. The CDR3 extends over 16 amino acids. J was trimmed by 3 bases and V by 6 bases; bases with no gene match: 7. In DNA, the CDR3 is TGCAGCGTCCGGGGACTAGCGGGAACTCACACCGGGGAGCTGTTTTTT. This gives the protein CSVRGLAGTHTGELFF.

This clone was counted a single time. The chain employs TRBV11-3 and TRBJ2-3; 7 bases fit TRBD2. Unmatched junction bases numbered 13, after V lost 5 bases and J lost 5 bases. This CDR3 is 16 amino acids long. In germline, CDR1 is SGHNT, CDR2 YENEEA. This chain's CDR3 is CASSRSAGRDGDTQYF. DNA for the CDR3: TGTGCCAGCAGCCGCAGCGCGGGGAGGGATGGAGATACGCAGTATTTT. Complete variable domain (other parts from reference TRBV11-3 and TRBJ2-3): EAGVVQSPRYKIIEKKQPVAFWCNPISGHNTLYWYLQNLGQGPELLIRYENEEAVDDSQLPKDRFSAERLKGVDSTLKIQPAELGDSAVYLCASSRSAGRDGDTQYFGPGTRLTVL.

The sample holds a few counts of this clone. J is TRBJ2-2 and V is TRBV9; no firm D call. This CDR3 contains 12 residues. Germline lookup yields CDR1 SGDLS and CDR2 YYNGEE. V lost 2 bases, J lost 5 bases, and 4 bases lay in between. CDR3 sequence (DNA): TGTGCCAGCAGCGTGGATACCGGGGAGCTGTTTTTT. Encoded protein: CASSVDTGELFF. The variable domain in full, completed from reference TRBV9 and TRBJ2-2, reads DSGVTQTPKHLITATGQRVTLRCSPRSGDLSVYWYQQSLDQGLQFLIQYYNGEERAKGNILERFSAQQFPDLHSELNLSSLELGDSALYFCASSVDTGELFFGEGSRLTVL.

V gene TRBV5-1 combines with J gene TRBJ2-5; D ambiguous. The CDR3 sequence is 13 residues long. V lost 4 bases, J lost 2 bases, and 9 bases lay in between. Per the germline V gene, CDR1 is SGHRS and CDR2 is YFSETQ. CDR3 amino acids: CASSRVTQETQYF. The CDR3 nucleotides are TGCGCCAGCAGCCGCGTGACGCAAGAGACCCAGTACTTC.

The chain uses TRBV27 and TRBJ2-2, with D possibly being TRBD2 (6 bases). This CDR3 region has 13 residues. From germline, CDR1 is MNHEY and CDR2 SMNVEV (reference sequence). Trimming removed 7 bases at V and 6 bases at J, with 12 bases between. CDR3 nucleotides: TGTGCCAGCATAGCGGAGCCCTCCGGGGAGCTGTTTTTT. Its translation is CASIAEPSGELFF.

The V call is TRBV4-1, the J call TRBJ2-7; 12 bases match TRBD2. The CDR3 is 16 residues long. In germline, CDR1 is MGHRA, CDR2 YSYEKL. The V segment lost 0 bases and the J segment 6 bases; nucleotides outside the gene matches: 6. The CDR3 spells CASSQDAVGLAGEQYF. The CDR3 DNA is TGCGCCAGCAGCCAAGATGCGGTGGGACTAGCGGGCGAGCAGTACTTC.

This chain links TRBV7-9 with TRBJ2-2; 11 nucleotides line up with TRBD1. Trimming took 5 bases from V and 3 from J; bases not matched to a gene: 2. Germline V gene lookup returns CDR1 SEHNR and CDR2 FQNEAQ (reference sequence). The length of the CDR3 is 15 residues. CDR3 DNA sequence: TGTGCCAGCAGCCCGGGACAGGGGGACACCGGGGAGCTGTTTTTT. Translating it yields CASSPGQGDTGELFF.

V and J are TRBV11-2 and TRBJ1-4; no reliable D call. The V gene lost 0 bases and the J gene lost 4 bases, with 6 bases spanning the gap. CDR1 and CDR2 from the germline V gene are SGHAT and FQNNGV. The CDR3 spans 14 residues. The CDR3 reads CASSLDLGNEKLFF. The CDR3, as DNA: TGTGCCAGCAGCTTAGACCTCGGTAATGAAAAACTGTTTTTT.

The chain uses TRBV9 and TRBJ1-2; TRBD1 might be the D (5 bases). Germline V CDR1 and CDR2: SGDLS, YYNGEE. This CDR3 is built from 15 residues. Trimming shortened V by 2 bases and J by 1 base, and 12 bases separated the two germline ends. The CDR3 here is CASSVSWGGNYGYTF. Written as DNA, the CDR3 is TGTGCCAGCAGCGTGAGTTGGGGGGGTAACTATGGCTACACCTTC.

The rearrangement uses TRBV7-9 and TRBJ2-5, with D unresolved. Trimming left V 2 bases short and J 1 base short, with 8 bases between. The CDR3 covers 14 residues. Germline V gene sequence: CDR1 SEHNR, CDR2 FQNEAQ (reference sequence). The CDR3 DNA reads as TGTGCCAGCAGCTTATTTCAGACCCAAGAGACCCAGTACTTC. This codes for CASSLFQTQETQYF.

The rearrangement links TRBV6-1 to TRBJ1-4; 7 positions agree with TRBD1. V trimming: 0 bases; J trimming: 3 bases; junction bases outside the gene matches: 7. The CDR3 covers 17 residues. Germline V gives CDR1 MNHNS, CDR2 SASEGT. DNA for the CDR3: TGTGCCAGCAGTGAAGCCACCCCAGGGACAGCTAATGAAAAACTGTTTTTT. Protein sequence: CASSEATPGTANEKLFF.

The genes are TRBV9 and TRBJ1-1; 11 bases fit TRBD1. Trimming removed 2 bases from V and 3 bases from J; junction bases left unmatched: 6. CDR1 SGDLS and CDR2 YYNGEE come from the germline V gene. The CDR3 has 16 amino acids. Here the CDR3 DNA reads TGTGCCAGCAGCGTGTCCGGGACAGGGGGTTACACTGAAGCTTTCTTT. Encoded protein: CASSVSGTGGYTEAFF.